Listed here are 26 T cell receptor beta chains from one sample, sequenced in a study of STAT5B mutations in CD4+ large granular lymphocyte leukemia. Assay: immunoSEQ multiplex PCR; the TCRdb copy retains only in-frame clones and omits some. The repertoire has roughly 34,000 clones, roughly 79% of them found once; the top ten carry about 4.6%. Sequenced material: CD4+ T cells from blood buffy coats. These receptors all stem from a human donor in good health.

V gene TRBV5-6 combines with J gene TRBJ2-7; 7 positions match TRBD1. Germline V lookup: CDR1 SGHDT, CDR2 YYEEEE. The CDR3 is made up of 15 amino acids. V gave up 4 bases and J gave up 4 bases; unmatched junction bases: 11. CDR3 coding DNA: TGTGCCAGCAGCCCCCAGCCGACAGGGATGTACGAGCAGTACTTC. Protein: CASSPQPTGMYEQYF.

The genes are TRBV19 and TRBJ1-3, with no clear D. The ends were cut back, 5 bases at V and 4 bases at J, with 18 bases in the middle. This CDR3 is built from 16 residues. The germline V gene encodes CDR1 LNHDA and CDR2 SQIVND (reference sequence). Written as DNA, the CDR3 is TGTGCCAGTAGTTCCGGACTGGGGTTAGACGGAAACACCATATATTTT. Its protein product is CASSSGLGLDGNTIYF.

The J gene is TRBJ2-5, the V gene TRBV9; possibly TRBD1 for D (6 bases). V lost 2 bases and J 7 bases, leaving 12 bases between the germline ends. CDR3 size: 13 residues. Germline assignment: CDR1 SGDLS and CDR2 YYNGEE. This chain's CDR3 is CASSVRGEGTQYF. CDR3 sequence (DNA): TGTGCCAGCAGCGTCAGGGGTGAAGGGACCCAGTACTTC.

The V and J genes are TRBV7-8 and TRBJ2-2; D is possibly TRBD2 (6 bases). Trimming removed 5 bases at V and 5 bases at J, with 9 bases between. The CDR3 has 13 amino acids. The germline V gene encodes CDR1 SGHVS and CDR2 FQNEAQ. CDR3 bases: TGTGCCAGCAGCACCCGGGGGACCGGGGAGCTGTTTTTT. Protein: CASSTRGTGELFF.

This CDR3 reads CASSLGGTSGRSDTQYF. The CDR3 DNA follows: TGTGCCAGCAGCTTAGGTGGGACTAGCGGGAGGTCAGATACGCAGTATTTT. This chain joins TRBV11-2 and TRBJ2-3, with 15 nucleotides matching TRBD2. V shed 1 base, J shed 4 bases, and the junction held 3 bases outside the gene matches. Germline V lookup: CDR1 SGHAT, CDR2 FQNNGV. CDR3 length equals 17 residues.

This chain connects TRBV28 to TRBJ2-3; 8 nucleotides align to TRBD2. The CDR3 loop spans 17 amino acids. Losses at the gene ends were 4 bases for V and 1 base for J; bases not matched to a gene: 10. The germline V gene encodes CDR1 MDHEN and CDR2 SYDVKM. As DNA, the CDR3 is TGTGCCAGCAGTTCCCCGGGACTAGGTTTCGGCACAGATACGCAGTATTTT. It yields the protein CASSSPGLGFGTDTQYF. Full variable domain (missing parts from reference TRBV28 and TRBJ2-3): DVKVTQSSRYLVKRTGEKVFLECVQDMDHENMFWYRQDPGLGLRLIYFSYDVKMKEKGDIPEGYSVSREKKERFSLILESASTNQTSMYLCASSSPGLGFGTDTQYFGPGTRLTVL.

The table lists this clone with a count of one. The chain recombines TRBV7-6 with TRBJ2-1, with TRBD2 matching 10 bases. The CDR3 covers 15 residues. Germline CDR1 SGHVS, CDR2 FNYEAQ. V gave up 2 bases and J gave up 4 bases; unmatched junction bases: 2. The DNA of the CDR3 is TGTGCCAGCAGCTTACTAGCGGGAGAATACAATGAGCAGTTCTTC. It encodes CASSLLAGEYNEQFF.

This sequence joins TRBV27 and TRBJ2-7; 16 nucleotides line up with TRBD2. Trimming cost V 2 bases and J 6 bases; bases outside gene matches: 10. The CDR3 has 18 residues. From germline, CDR1 is MNHEY and CDR2 SMNVEV (reference sequence). The CDR3 protein is CASSLEGGLAGGLGEQYF. CDR3 DNA: TGTGCCAGCAGTTTAGAAGGGGGACTAGCGGGAGGGTTGGGCGAGCAGTACTTC.

The chain is built from TRBV5-1 and TRBJ2-1; TRBD2 matches 10 bases. The CDR3 runs 15 residues. The germline V gene encodes CDR1 SGHRS and CDR2 YFSETQ. With 2 bases clipped from V and 9 bases from J, the junction kept 8 bases outside the gene matches. CDR3 in DNA: TGCGCCAGCAGCTTACCTCTAGCGGGAGTCAGTGAGCAGTTCTTC. It encodes CASSLPLAGVSEQFF. Complete variable domain (other parts from reference TRBV5-1 and TRBJ2-1): KAGVTQTPRYLIKTRGQQVTLSCSPISGHRSVSWYQQTPGQGLQFLFEYFSETQRNKGNFPGRFSGRQFSNSRSEMNVSTLELGDSALYLCASSLPLAGVSEQFFGPGTRLTVL.

The chain couples TRBV28 to TRBJ2-7; possibly TRBD1 for D (6 bases). V gave up 2 bases and J gave up 6 bases, with 8 bases separating them. The CDR3 sequence is 12 residues long. CDR1 MDHEN and CDR2 SYDVKM come from the germline V gene. CDR3 in amino acids: CASSLRGSEQYF. The DNA for the CDR3 is TGTGCCAGCAGTTTAAGGGGGAGCGAGCAGTACTTC.

The V gene is TRBV5-8, the J gene TRBJ1-2; 9 bases are shared with TRBD1. From germline, CDR1 is SGHTS and CDR2 YDEGEE. This CDR3 region has 14 residues. After removal of 3 bases from V and 5 bases from J, the junction contained 5 bases not matched to a gene. DNA for the CDR3: TGTGCCAGCAGCTCGGGACAGGGACTGTATGGCTACACCTTC. Encoded protein: CASSSGQGLYGYTF.

This chain links TRBV28 with TRBJ2-7; 12 bases agree with TRBD2. V lost 4 bases to trimming and J lost 5 bases; unmatched junction nucleotides: 6. Germline CDR1 is MDHEN and CDR2 is SYDVKM. The CDR3 runs to 15 residues. The CDR3 is CASSSYRLAGDEQYF. The CDR3 DNA is TGTGCCAGCAGTTCCTATCGACTAGCGGGAGACGAGCAGTACTTC.

V and J are TRBV7-2 and TRBJ2-7, with D possibly matching TRBD2 (7 bases). CDR3 length: 16 amino acids. Germline V lookup: CDR1 SGHTA, CDR2 FQGNSA. Trimming left V 3 bases short and J 5 bases short, with 20 bases between. The CDR3 here is CASSFGGASNYNEQYF. CDR3 DNA: TGTGCCAGCAGCTTTGGGGGGGCCTCGAACTACAACGAGCAGTACTTC.

The DNA of the CDR3 is TGTGCCAGCAGCTTAGTAGGGGGCCCTAGCTCTGGAAACACCATATATTTT. Translated: CASSLVGGPSSGNTIYF. The V and J genes are TRBV7-6 and TRBJ1-3; 7 nucleotides agree with TRBD1. Germline V lookup: CDR1 SGHVS, CDR2 FNYEAQ. CDR3 length: 17 residues. V was pared by 1 base and J by 0 bases, with 6 bases of the junction left unmatched. Full variable domain (missing parts from reference TRBV7-6 and TRBJ1-3): GAGVSQSPRYKVTKRGQDVALRCDPISGHVSLYWYRQALGQGPEFLTYFNYEAQQDKSGLPNDRFSAERPEGSISTLTIQRTEQRDSAMYRCASSLVGGPSSGNTIYFGEGSWLTVV.

The chain joins TRBV11-2 to TRBJ2-7, with D unclear. CDR3 length equals 15 residues. From germline, CDR1 is SGHAT and CDR2 FQNNGV. V was shortened by 3 bases and J by 0 bases, with 12 bases between the two germline ends. In DNA form, the CDR3 reads TGTGCCAGCAGCTTCCGCAGGACCCGCTCCTACGAGCAGTACTTC. Its translation: CASSFRRTRSYEQYF.

The rearrangement uses TRBV28 and TRBJ2-3, with D unresolved. Trimming took 3 bases from V and 6 from J, leaving 10 bases between them. This CDR3 contains 13 residues. CDR1 is MDHEN and CDR2 is SYDVKM in the germline V gene. Written as DNA, the CDR3 is TGTGCCAGCAGTTTTTCGGAGTCTGATACGCAGTATTTT. This translates into CASSFSESDTQYF. The full variable domain, completed using reference TRBV28 and TRBJ2-3, is DVKVTQSSRYLVKRTGEKVFLECVQDMDHENMFWYRQDPGLGLRLIYFSYDVKMKEKGDIPEGYSVSREKKERFSLILESASTNQTSMYLCASSFSESDTQYFGPGTRLTVL.

The rearrangement joins TRBV18 to TRBJ2-1; D may be TRBD1 or TRBD2 (6 bases each). The CDR3 is 17 amino acids. V shed 0 bases and J shed 6 bases, with 18 bases lying between them. Germline V gives CDR1 KGHSH, CDR2 LQKENI. The CDR3 loop is CASSPPGGGVFPNEQFF. CDR3 DNA: TGTGCCAGCTCACCACCGGGGGGCGGGGTTTTTCCCAATGAGCAGTTCTTC.

This chain joins TRBV4-1 and TRBJ2-3; TRBD2 is a possible D gene (7 bases). The ends were cut back, 0 bases at V and 2 bases at J, with 15 bases in the middle. The length of the CDR3 is 17 residues. Germline CDR1 and CDR2: MGHRA and YSYEKL. Written as DNA, the CDR3 is TGCGCCAGCAGCCAAGAGGGGGCTAGCGGTCTCACAGATACGCAGTATTTT. Protein: CASSQEGASGLTDTQYF.

The V and J genes are TRBV19 and TRBJ1-5, with 8 nucleotides matching TRBD1. This CDR3 is built from 13 residues. V lost 8 bases and J lost 4; bases outside the gene matches: 4. Germline V CDR1 and CDR2: LNHDA, SQIVND (reference sequence). The CDR3 DNA reads TGTGCCAGTGCCAACAGGGGGAATCAGCCCCAGCATTTT. Translated: CASANRGNQPQHF.

The table lists this clone with a few counts. The chain couples TRBV9 to TRBJ1-5; the D gene is possibly TRBD1 (5 bases). Germline V lookup: CDR1 SGDLS, CDR2 YYNGEE. Deletions cut 4 bases from V and 5 bases from J, with 13 bases between. The CDR3 runs to 14 residues. Written as DNA, the CDR3 is TGTGCCAGCAGCAACCGGGACGTAGATCAGCCCCAGCATTTT. Its protein is CASSNRDVDQPQHF.

The chain links TRBV6-5 to TRBJ2-1; TRBD2 aligns across 7 bases. The junction had 7 bases not matched to a gene; V was cut back by 6 bases and J by 5 bases. Germline V gives CDR1 MNHEY, CDR2 SVGAGI. This CDR3 contains 14 residues. This chain's CDR3 is CASRRAGTNNEQFF. CDR3 sequence (DNA): TGTGCCAGCAGACGAGCGGGGACCAACAATGAGCAGTTCTTC.

This clone was observed a single time. The V call is TRBV4-3, the J call TRBJ2-7, with D unresolved. Germline V lookup: CDR1 LGHNA, CDR2 YSLEER. The V and J ends lost 1 base and 4 bases respectively, with 5 bases between them. This CDR3 spans 12 amino acids. CDR3 amino acids: CASSQGGYEQYF. In DNA, the CDR3 is TGCGCCAGCAGCCAAGGGGGTTACGAGCAGTACTTC.

V usage is TRBV6-6 and J usage is TRBJ1-1; tentatively, D is TRBD1 (5 bases). The CDR3 is 16 residues long. The ends were cut back, 7 bases at V and 0 bases at J, with 18 bases in the middle. Germline values: CDR1 MNHNY, CDR2 SVGAGI (reference sequence). Here the CDR3 DNA reads TGTGCCAGCACCGAACGGGGGATCGGGATGAACACTGAAGCTTTCTTT. Its translation is CASTERGIGMNTEAFF.

J is TRBJ2-7 and V is TRBV7-9, with 7 positions matching TRBD1. Losses at the gene ends were 4 bases for V and 7 bases for J; bases not matched to a gene: 10. This CDR3 region has 14 residues. Per the germline V gene, CDR1 is SEHNR and CDR2 is FQNEAQ (reference sequence). DNA for the CDR3: TGTGCCAGCAGCTCGGGACAGAGCCTAGGAGAGCAGTACTTC. Amino acids: CASSSGQSLGEQYF.

The chain combines TRBV7-9 with TRBJ2-1, with 8 bases that match TRBD1. V trimming: 3 bases; J trimming: 2 bases; junction bases outside the gene matches: 3. Germline-derived CDR1 and CDR2 are SEHNR and FQNEAQ (reference sequence). The CDR3 is made up of 15 amino acids. The CDR3 spells CASSFWTGPYNEQFF. CDR3 bases: TGTGCCAGCAGCTTTTGGACAGGGCCCTACAATGAGCAGTTCTTC.

The J gene is TRBJ1-1, the V gene TRBV18; D is perhaps TRBD1 (5 bases). Germline lookup yields CDR1 KGHSH and CDR2 LQKENI. The CDR3 spans 14 residues. Deletions cut 5 bases from V and 8 bases from J, with 18 bases between. CDR3 sequence: CASSATGSTGEAFF. In nucleotides, the CDR3 is TGTGCCAGCTCAGCCACAGGCTCAACGGGAGAAGCTTTCTTT.